These T cell receptor beta chains were read from a single sample in a study of spatial heterogeneity in lung cancer. Each CDR3 protein gets one entry after TCRdb re-called the 5' RACE reads with MiXCR. The profile shows 35,000 to 45,000 distinct CDR3 sequences, roughly 5.2% of them singletons. The source was PBMCs, collected at surgery. These TCRs come from a female donor with early-stage non-small cell lung cancer. CDR3s include the opening cysteine and the closing phenylalanine or tryptophan. A D gene is named only where the DNA matches it firmly. Only part of the rows carry a size: once, few, many, or a class if the clone is expanded.

>many|NA|TRBJ1-2|TRBV10-3
CAISETGSGGYTF
TGTGCCATCAGTGAAACAGGGTCCGGCGGCTACACCTTC
>many|TRBD1|TRBJ1-2|TRBV19
CASSAAGQGDYGYTF
TGTGCCAGTAGCGCCGCGGGACAGGGTGACTATGGCTACACCTTC
>NA|NA|TRBJ2-7|TRBV30
CAWGPGGYEQYF
TGTGCCTGGGGCCCCGGGGGCTACGAGCAGTACTTC
>NA|NA|TRBJ2-7|TRBV5-4
CASSLGANNYEQYF
TGTGCCAGCAGCTTGGGCGCGAACAACTACGAGCAGTACTTC
>NA|TRBD1|TRBJ2-7|TRBV13
CASSAGTGEAEQYF
TGTGCCAGCAGCGCTGGGACAGGGGAGGCCGAGCAGTACTTC
>many|TRBD2|TRBJ2-3|TRBV7-2
CASSPSTGRGSSTDTQYF
TGTGCCAGCAGCCCCAGCACGGGGCGGGGGAGTAGCACAGATACGCAGTATTTT
>many|TRBD2|TRBJ2-3|TRBV13
CASSLVGGDGDTQYF
TGTGCCAGCAGCTTAGTCGGGGGGGATGGCGATACGCAGTATTTT
>many|TRBD1|TRBJ2-6|TRBV28
CASSGAGGPLSGANVLTF
TGTGCCAGCAGTGGGGCAGGGGGTCCCCTCTCTGGGGCCAACGTCCTGACTTTC
>many|NA|TRBJ1-2|TRBV12-3/TRBV12-4
CASRFGPQGGGGYTF
TGTGCCAGCAGGTTTGGACCACAGGGAGGAGGCGGCTACACCTTC
>many|NA|TRBJ2-3|TRBV10-3
CAISGWESTDTQYF
TGTGCCATCAGTGGATGGGAGAGCACAGATACGCAGTATTTT
>few|NA|TRBJ2-3|TRBV5-1
CASSLAPSSTDTQYF
TGCGCCAGCAGCTTAGCACCCTCTAGCACAGATACGCAGTATTTT
>many|TRBD1|TRBJ2-1|TRBV6-5
CASRIQGSYNEQFF
TGTGCCAGCAGAATACAGGGGAGCTACAATGAGCAGTTCTTC
>NA|TRBD2|TRBJ2-1|TRBV6-5
CASSSERGAGNEQFF
TGTGCCAGCAGTTCCGAGCGGGGGGCGGGAAATGAGCAGTTCTTC
>many|TRBD2|TRBJ2-5|TRBV27
CARELAGGRQTQYF
TGTGCCAGGGAACTAGCGGGGGGGCGGCAGACCCAGTACTTC
>many|NA|TRBJ2-7|TRBV2
CASSRDIEFYEQYF
TGTGCCAGCAGCCGGGACATCGAATTCTACGAGCAGTACTTC
>many|TRBD2|TRBJ2-5|TRBV3-1
CASSQEAGGLSETQYF
TGTGCCAGCAGCCAGGAAGCGGGGGGGCTTAGTGAGACCCAGTACTTC
>many|NA|TRBJ1-1|TRBV2
CASRWGDTEAFF
TGTGCCAGCAGGTGGGGAGACACTGAAGCTTTCTTT
>many|TRBD1|TRBJ1-6|TRBV30
CAGKRDSQNSPLHF
TGTGCCGGGAAAAGGGACAGCCAAAATTCACCCCTCCACTTT
>NA|NA|TRBJ1-2|TRBV2
CASSDNDYGYTF
TGTGCCAGCAGTGATAACGACTATGGCTACACCTTC
>many|TRBD2|TRBJ2-1|TRBV9
CASSPRLAGGIYNEQFF
TGTGCCAGCAGCCCTAGACTAGCGGGGGGAATCTACAATGAGCAGTTCTTC
>NA|NA|TRBJ2-4|TRBV7-2
CASSLLARLAGNIQYF
TGTGCCAGCAGCTTACTAGCCAGGCTAGCCGGAAACATTCAGTACTTC
>few|TRBD1|TRBJ1-2|TRBV12-3/TRBV12-4
CASGTGGAVNYGYTF
TGTGCCAGCGGGACAGGGGGCGCCGTTAACTATGGCTACACCTTC
>NA|NA|TRBJ2-3|TRBV20-1
CSAQRGTDTQYF
TGCAGTGCCCAACGGGGGACAGATACGCAGTATTTT
>many|TRBD2|TRBJ2-6|TRBV12-3/TRBV12-4
CASRVERGSSGANVLTF
TGTGCCAGCAGAGTTGAGCGGGGGAGCTCTGGGGCCAACGTCCTGACTTTC
>many|TRBD1|TRBJ2-1|TRBV2
CARADRGRRDEQFF
TGTGCCAGGGCGGACAGGGGGCGCCGGGATGAGCAGTTCTTC
>many|NA|TRBJ1-2|TRBV19
CASSNDRNYGYTF
TGTGCCAGTAGCAACGACAGGAACTATGGCTACACCTTC
>many|TRBD2|TRBJ2-3|TRBV20-1
CSATTSGGKDTQYF
TGCAGTGCTACTACTAGCGGGGGGAAGGATACGCAGTATTTT
>few|NA|TRBJ1-5|TRBV19
CASSPPTGDPQHF
TGTGCCAGTAGTCCCCCAACGGGCGATCCCCAGCATTTT
>many|TRBD2|TRBJ2-1|TRBV5-1
CASSDGTSKYNEQFF
TGCGCCAGCAGCGACGGGACTAGCAAGTACAATGAGCAGTTCTTC
>few|NA|TRBJ2-7|TRBV3-1
CASSQPHYEQYF
TGTGCCAGCAGCCAACCCCATTACGAGCAGTACTTC
>many|NA|TRBJ2-3|TRBV29-1
CSVEEGSGWNTDTQYF
TGCAGCGTTGAAGAGGGGAGCGGGTGGAACACAGATACGCAGTATTTT
>many|NA|TRBJ1-5|TRBV2
CASSRQEIYSNQPQHF
TGTGCCAGCAGCAGGCAGGAAATTTATAGCAATCAGCCCCAGCATTTT
>many|NA|TRBJ2-1|TRBV10-3
CAISDAFRNSEQFF
TGTGCCATCAGTGATGCTTTTCGGAACTCTGAGCAGTTCTTC
>NA|NA|TRBJ1-2|TRBV20-1
CSARDLWAEIRGFTF
TGCAGTGCTAGAGATCTATGGGCCGAAATTCGTGGCTTCACCTTC
>many|NA|TRBJ2-3|TRBV11-3
CASSPRQNTDTQYF
TGTGCCAGCAGCCCACGACAGAACACAGATACGCAGTATTTT
>many|TRBD1|TRBJ1-2|TRBV4-1
CASSPLGQAGGYTF
TGCGCCAGCAGCCCTCTCGGACAGGCTGGTGGCTACACCTTC
>medium-sized|NA|TRBJ2-6|TRBV28
CASSFQGAGANVLTF
TGTGCCAGCAGTTTTCAGGGTGCTGGGGCCAACGTCCTGACTTTC
>many|TRBD1|TRBJ2-1|TRBV6-2/TRBV6-3
CASKEAEGQGNNEQFF
TGTGCCAGCAAGGAGGCGGAGGGACAGGGCAACAATGAGCAGTTCTTC
>many|TRBD1|TRBJ1-2|TRBV5-6
CASSSPRTGGGGYTF
TGTGCCAGCAGCTCCCCTCGTACAGGGGGCGGAGGCTACACCTTC
>NA|NA|TRBJ2-1|TRBV6-5
CASSSTASYNEQFF
TGTGCCAGCAGTTCGACGGCCTCCTACAATGAGCAGTTCTTC
>many|NA|TRBJ1-5|TRBV10-2
CASSPGSNQPQHF
TGCGCCAGCTCCCCAGGGAGCAATCAGCCCCAGCATTTT
>many|NA|TRBJ2-5|TRBV29-1
CSVASQRDGTQYF
TGCAGCGTTGCGAGTCAGAGGGATGGGACCCAGTACTTC
>many|NA|TRBJ1-3|TRBV5-6
CASSPDSSGNTIYF
TGTGCCAGCAGCCCGGACAGCTCTGGAAACACCATATATTTT
>NA|NA|TRBJ1-2|TRBV2
CASSQKTWGYGYTF
TGTGCCAGCAGTCAGAAGACGTGGGGCTATGGCTACACCTTC
>many|TRBD2|TRBJ2-3|TRBV30
CAHQLAGNTDTQYF
TGTGCCCACCAGCTAGCGGGAAACACAGATACGCAGTATTTT
>NA|NA|TRBJ2-7|TRBV27
CASSLDGGPDYEQYF
TGTGCCAGCAGTTTAGACGGGGGCCCTGACTACGAGCAGTACTTC